Each of the 22 T cell receptor beta chains below was sequenced from the same sample in a study of blood T cell repertoires in COVID-19. Method: immunoSEQ multiplex PCR; TCRdb's copy keeps in-frame clones and lacks some. This table has about 300,000 clones, 85% appearing once. Sequences were obtained from PBMCs or T cells enriched from blood (not recorded which). These receptor sequences come from a woman in her 30s who had been exposed to COVID-19.

This chain uses TRBV9 with TRBJ1-3, with D possibly TRBD1 on 6 matching bases. Trimming removed 0 bases from V and 5 bases from J, with 9 bases in between. The V gene's germline CDR1 is SGDLS and CDR2 YYNGEE. CDR3 length equals 14 residues. The CDR3 region is CASSVEQGRNTIYF. The CDR3 DNA sequence: TGTGCCAGCAGCGTAGAGCAGGGGAGAAACACCATATATTTT.

The V call is TRBV5-4, the J call TRBJ2-3; 10 positions agree with TRBD2. The V segment lost 1 base and the J segment 3 bases; nucleotides outside the gene matches: 5. This CDR3 has 16 residues. Per the germline V gene, CDR1 is SGHNT and CDR2 is YYREEE (reference sequence). The DNA for the CDR3 is TGTGCCAGCAGCTTGTTATCTAGCGGGAGAACAGATACGCAGTATTTT. This encodes CASSLLSSGRTDTQYF.

The chain carries TRBV6-1 and TRBJ1-1, with unresolved D. Germline V CDR1 and CDR2: MNHNS, SASEGT. V lost 2 bases and J lost 2, with 9 bases in between. The CDR3 runs 14 residues. CDR3 sequence reads: CASSESRGNTEAFF. CDR3 sequence (DNA): TGTGCCAGCAGTGAATCCCGAGGAAACACTGAAGCTTTCTTT.

The chain uses TRBV20-1 and TRBJ2-1, with 11 bases aligning to TRBD2. The V segment lost 3 bases and the J segment 8 bases; nucleotides outside the gene matches: 6. This CDR3 contains 14 residues. Looked up from germline, CDR1 is DFQATT and CDR2 is SNEGSKA (reference sequence). The CDR3 protein is CSASRSGGADEQFF. DNA of the CDR3: TGCAGTGCTAGTCGTAGCGGGGGGGCGGATGAGCAGTTCTTC.

The chain recombines TRBV7-9 with TRBJ2-1; 10 nucleotides agree with TRBD2. The CDR3 has 16 amino acids. V lost 5 bases and J lost 9; bases outside the gene matches: 13. CDR1 and CDR2 from the germline V gene are SEHNR and FQNEAQ (reference sequence). CDR3 coding DNA: TGTGCCAGCAGCCTCCAAGCGGGGGGGCTCCGGGGTGAGCAGTTCTTC. This translates into CASSLQAGGLRGEQFF.

The rearrangement joins TRBV24-1 to TRBJ1-1; D uncertain. The length of the CDR3 is 14 residues. CDR1 is KGHDR and CDR2 is SFDVKD in the germline V gene. The V and J ends lost 9 bases and 2 bases respectively, with 15 bases between them. The CDR3 protein is CATRRNGVNTEAFF. In DNA, the CDR3 is TGTGCCACCCGCAGGAACGGGGTAAACACTGAAGCTTTCTTT.

This clone was seen more than once but under ten times. V gene TRBV7-9 combines with J gene TRBJ1-4; D remains unclear. V lost 1 base, J lost 8 bases, and 14 bases lay in between. The germline V gene encodes CDR1 SEHNR and CDR2 FQNEAQ (reference sequence). The CDR3 has 15 amino acids. The DNA of the CDR3 is TGTGCCAGCAGCTTAGGATCGAGTAACCCGGAAAAACTGTTTTTT. It yields the protein CASSLGSSNPEKLFF.

The genes are TRBV6-5 and TRBJ1-2; no firm D call. V lost 2 bases and J 2 bases, leaving 9 bases between the germline ends. The CDR3 covers 14 residues. Germline V CDR1 and CDR2: MNHEY, SVGAGI. In nucleotides, the CDR3 is TGTGCCAGCAGTTACGCACACAAGAACTATGGCTACACCTTC. Encoded protein: CASSYAHKNYGYTF.

The CDR3 sequence: CASSRDTSSTDTQYF. CDR3 coding DNA: TGTGCCAGCTCCCGGGACACCTCTAGCACAGATACGCAGTATTTT. This chain connects TRBV9 to TRBJ2-3; perhaps TRBD1 as D (6 bases). Trimming removed 7 bases from V and 0 bases from J, with 15 bases in between. CDR1 is SGDLS and CDR2 is YYNGEE in the germline V gene. This CDR3 comprises 15 residues.

The chain uses TRBV28 and TRBJ1-1; tentatively, D is TRBD1 (6 bases). The germline gives CDR1 MDHEN, CDR2 SYDVKM. This CDR3 spans 14 amino acids. The ends were cut back, 5 bases at V and 6 bases at J, with 16 bases in the middle. The CDR3 DNA reads as TGTGCCAGCAGTCCTGGACAGTCTGGCCCTGAAGCTTTCTTT. This encodes CASSPGQSGPEAFF.

The rearrangement uses TRBV2 and TRBJ2-3, with 10 bases fitting TRBD1. J was trimmed by 4 bases and V by 2 bases; bases with no gene match: 3. Germline V gene lookup returns CDR1 SNHLY and CDR2 FYNNEI. The length of the CDR3 is 15 residues. DNA of the CDR3: TGTGCCAGCAGTGAAACGACAGGGGGCGCAGATACGCAGTATTTT. It codes for CASSETTGGADTQYF.

This clone came up once. This chain joins TRBV19 and TRBJ1-4; 8 bases are shared with TRBD1. V was pared by 8 bases and J by 5 bases, with 4 bases of the junction left unmatched. This CDR3 has 13 amino acids. The germline gives CDR1 LNHDA, CDR2 SQIVND (reference sequence). DNA of the CDR3: TGTGCCAGTGAAGACAGGGGAAATGAAAAACTGTTTTTT. This gives the protein CASEDRGNEKLFF.

The V gene is TRBV6-5, the J gene TRBJ1-6, with a weak D call TRBD1 (6 bases). Germline CDR1 is MNHEY and CDR2 is SVGAGI. V was shortened by 0 bases and J by 3 bases, with 9 bases between the two germline ends. This CDR3 has 16 residues. The CDR3 loop reads CASSYSGHLYNSPLHF. The CDR3 DNA reads TGTGCCAGCAGTTACTCGGGACACCTCTATAATTCACCCCTCCACTTT.

The chain is built from TRBV2 and TRBJ1-1; 9 nucleotides agree with TRBD1. The ends lost 8 bases at V and 4 bases at J; junction bases unmatched: 11. Germline lookup yields CDR1 SNHLY and CDR2 FYNNEI. CDR3 size: 15 residues. CDR3 DNA: TGTGCCAGCGGGCCGCTAGGGACAGGGTCCACTGAAGCTTTCTTT. Encoded protein: CASGPLGTGSTEAFF.

V gene TRBV19 combines with J gene TRBJ2-3, with D perhaps TRBD1 (7 bases). The V and J ends lost 3 bases and 0 bases respectively, with 13 bases between them. The CDR3 spans 16 residues. From germline, CDR1 is LNHDA and CDR2 SQIVND (reference sequence). The CDR3: CASSILAGGSTDTQYF. CDR3 bases: TGTGCCAGTAGTATTCTGGCAGGGGGGAGCACAGATACGCAGTATTTT.

The V call is TRBV28, the J call TRBJ1-3; D is perhaps TRBD1 (5 bases). The CDR3 spans 14 residues. The ends were cut back, 11 bases at V and 0 bases at J, with 14 bases in the middle. Per the germline V gene, CDR1 is MDHEN and CDR2 is SYDVKM. The CDR3 region is CAGSDTYSGNTIYF. The CDR3 DNA follows: TGTGCCGGCTCGGACACCTACTCTGGAAACACCATATATTTT.

The rearrangement uses TRBV5-4 and TRBJ2-1; 10 bases line up with TRBD2. The CDR3 runs 18 residues. CDR1 and CDR2 (germline): SGHNT, YYREEE (reference sequence). V shed 4 bases, J shed 5 bases, and the junction held 15 bases outside the gene matches. CDR3 protein: CASSRGSGSSGGDNEQFF. DNA of the CDR3: TGTGCCAGCAGCCGAGGCTCGGGCTCTAGCGGGGGAGACAATGAGCAGTTCTTC. Looking up the rest from reference TRBV5-4 and TRBJ2-1 gives the full variable domain: ETGVTQSPTHLIKTRGQQVTLRCSSQSGHNTVSWYQQALGQGPQFIFQYYREEENGRGNFPPRFSGLQFPNYSSELNVNALELDDSALYLCASSRGSGSSGGDNEQFFGPGTRLTVL.

In this sample, this clone turned up once. The chain couples TRBV28 to TRBJ1-1; no definite D call. There are 13 residues in the CDR3. Germline CDR1 reads MDHEN; CDR2 reads SYDVKM. Deletions cut 0 bases from V and 1 base from J, with 3 bases between. The CDR3 loop is CASSLWRNTEAFF. CDR3 nucleotide sequence: TGTGCCAGCAGTTTATGGAGGAACACTGAAGCTTTCTTT.

This rearrangement joins TRBV3-1 (or the pseudogene TRBV3-2) to TRBJ2-7; TRBD1 aligns across 11 bases. The V and J ends lost 4 bases and 5 bases, in that order; junction bases with no gene match: 4. CDR1 is LGHDT and CDR2 is YNNKEL in the germline V gene (reference sequence). CDR3 length: 14 residues. The CDR3 sequence is CASSRGQGADEQYF. CDR3 nucleotides: TGTGCCAGCAGCCGTGGACAGGGGGCTGACGAGCAGTACTTC.

The V and J genes are TRBV7-2 and TRBJ1-1, with 7 bases identical to TRBD1. Germline lookup yields CDR1 SGHTA and CDR2 FQGNSA. The V gene end was trimmed by 2 bases and the J gene end by 4 bases; junction bases not matched to a gene: 7. This CDR3 is built from 15 residues. The CDR3 protein is CASSLRDSRFTEAFF. CDR3 DNA: TGTGCCAGCAGCTTAAGGGACAGTCGTTTCACTGAAGCTTTCTTT.

The chain recombines TRBV28 with TRBJ1-2, with D maybe TRBD1 (5 bases). The CDR3 loop spans 13 amino acids. V was shortened by 8 bases and J by 0 bases, with 10 bases between the two germline ends. Germline lookup yields CDR1 MDHEN and CDR2 SYDVKM. DNA for the CDR3: TGTGCCAGCCTAGGGACTGCTAACTATGGCTACACCTTC. Its translation is CASLGTANYGYTF.

In its sample, this clone was seen once. The rearrangement uses TRBV11-2 and TRBJ2-1; weak D call: TRBD1 (5 bases). V was pared by 3 bases and J by 9 bases, with 12 bases between. The length of the CDR3 is 13 residues. Per germline, CDR1 SGHAT and CDR2 FQNNGV. CDR3 amino acids: CASSFRRAGEQFF. For the CDR3, the DNA is TGTGCCAGCAGCTTCCGCAGGGCAGGTGAGCAGTTCTTC.